These 24 T cell receptor beta chains share one sample of origin, sequenced in a study of beta chain features in type 1 diabetes listed by TCRdb under 2018. The antigens of these receptors remain unknown. The library relied on the immunoSEQ multiplex PCR assay. The High Capacity cDNA Reverse Transcription Kit was used to reverse transcribe all of the isolated RNA, meaning that expressed TCRB transcripts were what got sequenced. TCRdb mirrors the immuneACCESS table, restricted to in-frame sequences. Some clones are absent from its copies; in checked studies, under half trace to an unresolved V gene, and the reason for the others is unknown. The sample contains around 280,000 clones, 14% to 15% of them found a single time. The ten largest make up roughly 0.015% of the sample. General conclusions and limits of the study: In all four CD4+ subsets, TCRB CDR3 length was moderately but significantly shorter in type 1 diabetes patients.

Sequenced: naive CD4+ T cells from blood. The sample's cell subset or site, from its label and the paper: true naive CD4+ T cells. The receptors stem from a man younger than 35 with type 1 diabetes.

This clone has a handful of counts. The chain is built from TRBV18 and TRBJ2-1, with 8 positions matching TRBD2. V lost 2 bases to trimming and J lost 3 bases; unmatched junction nucleotides: 6. The CDR3 is made up of 16 amino acids. Germline assignment: CDR1 KGHSH and CDR2 LQKENI. For the CDR3, the DNA is TGTGCCAGCTCACCAAGCGGGAGTATTGGCTACAATGAGCAGTTCTTC. Protein product: CASSPSGSIGYNEQFF.

Only a few counts were recorded for this clone. The chain uses TRBV29-1 and TRBJ2-7; 8 nucleotides agree with TRBD1. Germline V gene data show CDR1 as SQVTM and CDR2 as ANQGSEA. V lost 6 bases, J lost 3 bases, and 7 bases stayed unmatched. The CDR3 sequence is 13 residues long. The CDR3 sequence is CSVRDRSYYEQYF. In DNA, the CDR3 is TGCAGCGTGAGGGACAGGTCGTACTACGAGCAGTACTTC.

The chain joins TRBV4-2 to TRBJ1-5; the D is unclear. This CDR3 comprises 14 residues. Per the germline V gene, CDR1 is LGHNA and CDR2 is YNFKEQ. The germline V and J ends were trimmed by 1 base and 5 bases, with 9 bases remaining between them. CDR3 in DNA: TGTGCCAGCAGCCAAGGAGTAGTCGATCAGCCCCAGCATTTT. Translated: CASSQGVVDQPQHF.

In DNA form, the CDR3 reads TGTGCCAGCAGTTTTTACCCCGGGGGGACTTGGGAGACCCAGTACTTC. The encoded protein is CASSFYPGGTWETQYF. This sequence joins TRBV28 and TRBJ2-5, with 7 bases fitting TRBD2. The J segment lost 5 bases and the V segment lost 3 bases, leaving 12 bases of the junction unmatched. The CDR3 has 16 amino acids. CDR1 and CDR2 (germline): MDHEN, SYDVKM.

J is TRBJ2-1 and V is TRBV10-3; 7 bases align to TRBD2. V shed 0 bases and J 4 bases; nucleotides not matched to a gene: 6. The CDR3 has 16 residues. CDR1 and CDR2 (germline): ENHRY, SYGVKD. The CDR3 region is CAISESRGKTYNEQFF. For the CDR3, the DNA is TGTGCCATCAGTGAGTCGCGGGGGAAAACTTACAATGAGCAGTTCTTC.

In this sample, this clone turned up many times. This sequence joins TRBV15 and TRBJ1-1; D gene unclear. In germline, CDR1 is LNHNV, CDR2 YYDKDF (reference sequence). V lost 6 bases, J lost 2 bases, and 7 bases lay in between. The CDR3 is 12 residues long. Here the CDR3 DNA reads TGTGCCACCAGTCAGGTTAACACTGAAGCTTTCTTT. Residues: CATSQVNTEAFF.

The chain employs TRBV7-9 and TRBJ2-2, with 7 bases that match TRBD2. The junction had 2 bases not matched to a gene; V was cut back by 4 bases and J by 0 bases. Germline V CDR1 and CDR2: SEHNR, FQNEAQ (reference sequence). CDR3 length: 15 amino acids. CDR3: CASSSLAANTGELFF. CDR3 coding DNA: TGTGCCAGCAGCTCCCTAGCGGCGAACACCGGGGAGCTGTTTTTT.

In its sample, this clone was seen a few times. The chain uses TRBV7-9 and TRBJ2-1, with D hard to call. This CDR3 has 13 residues. Trimming took off 7 bases at V and 5 bases at J, with 12 bases between the two ends. CDR1 and CDR2 (germline): SEHNR, FQNEAQ (reference sequence). As DNA, the CDR3 is TGTGCCAGCACCCCTCCCCCCCACAATGAGCAGTTCTTC. Translating gives CASTPPPHNEQFF.

This clone was counted between two and nine times. This rearrangement joins TRBV4-3 to TRBJ2-3, with 9 bases matching TRBD2. The CDR3 sequence is 16 residues long. Germline V gene sequence: CDR1 LGHNA, CDR2 YSLEER. V shed 5 bases, J shed 2 bases, and the junction held 8 bases outside the gene matches. This CDR3 reads CASSGVLAGDTDTQYF. CDR3 nucleotides: TGCGCCAGCAGCGGGGTATTAGCGGGGGACACAGATACGCAGTATTTT.

This clone was observed a handful of times. The V call is TRBV18, the J call TRBJ1-5; D perhaps matches TRBD1 (5 bases). CDR1 is KGHSH and CDR2 is LQKENI in the germline V gene. The CDR3 is 15 residues long. Trimming left V 4 bases short and J 3 bases short, with 13 bases between. The CDR3 protein is CASSREAGTNQPQHF. The CDR3 nucleotides are TGTGCCAGCTCACGGGAGGCAGGGACCAATCAGCCCCAGCATTTT.

This clone has only a few counts. This chain connects TRBV6-5 to TRBJ2-7; 9 bases align to TRBD1. Trimming removed 3 bases from V and 3 bases from J; junction bases left unmatched: 3. CDR3 length: 14 amino acids. CDR1 MNHEY and CDR2 SVGAGI come from the germline V gene. In DNA form, the CDR3 reads TGTGCCAGCAGTTATTGGACAGGGGACTACGAGCAGTACTTC. The encoded protein is CASSYWTGDYEQYF.

Concerning this clone itself: Other DNA sequences within the sample encode an identical CDR3. The CDR3 loop reads CSVEGRSTDTQYF. As DNA, the CDR3 is TGCAGCGTTGAGGGCAGAAGCACAGATACGCAGTATTTT. V usage is TRBV29-1 and J usage is TRBJ2-3; D is uncertain. The CDR3 extends over 13 amino acids. Germline CDR1 is SQVTM and CDR2 is ANQGSEA. V lost 3 bases, J lost 0 bases, and 7 bases lay in between.

This sequence joins TRBV4-1 and TRBJ1-5, with D tentatively TRBD1 (6 bases). CDR1 MGHRA and CDR2 YSYEKL come from the germline V gene. V gave up 5 bases and J gave up 8 bases, with 16 bases separating them. CDR3 size: 14 residues. This CDR3 reads CASSAPGTLEPQHF. The DNA of the CDR3 is TGCGCCAGCAGCGCCCCGGGGACACTAGAGCCCCAGCATTTT.

The rearrangement links TRBV7-9 to TRBJ2-5; 8 bases are shared with TRBD1. The germline CDR1 and CDR2 sequences are SEHNR and FQNEAQ (reference sequence). The J segment lost 4 bases and the V segment lost 4 bases, leaving 14 bases of the junction unmatched. CDR3 length equals 17 residues. As DNA, the CDR3 is TGTGCCAGCAGCTCTTTACCCGGACAGGGCGGCGGAGAGACCCAGTACTTC. Its protein is CASSSLPGQGGGETQYF.

This rearrangement joins TRBV28 to TRBJ1-2; tentatively, D is TRBD1 (5 bases). The CDR3 has 13 amino acids. Deletions cut 4 bases from V and 2 bases from J, with 8 bases between. Germline values: CDR1 MDHEN, CDR2 SYDVKM. CDR3 loop: CASSSAGNYGYTF. The CDR3 DNA reads as TGTGCCAGCAGTTCCGCAGGGAACTATGGCTACACCTTC.

The V call is TRBV18, the J call TRBJ1-2; 12 nucleotides line up with TRBD1. This CDR3 spans 16 amino acids. Trimming at V came to 5 bases and at J to 8 bases, leaving 12 bases not matched to a gene. CDR1 and CDR2 from the germline V gene are KGHSH and LQKENI. The CDR3 is CASSATEGQGANGYTF. CDR3 sequence (DNA): TGTGCCAGCTCAGCGACCGAGGGACAGGGGGCGAACGGCTACACCTTC.

The chain is built from TRBV7-8 and TRBJ2-1, with 11 bases aligning to TRBD2. This CDR3 is built from 14 residues. V shed 5 bases and J 9 bases; nucleotides not matched to a gene: 6. Germline assignment: CDR1 SGHVS and CDR2 FQNEAQ. CDR3 sequence: CASSVSGRAAEQFF. Written as DNA, the CDR3 is TGTGCCAGCAGCGTTAGCGGGAGGGCGGCTGAGCAGTTCTTC.

The rearrangement uses TRBV28 and TRBJ2-7; 7 nucleotides line up with TRBD1. The trim removed 9 bases at V and 4 bases at J, leaving 3 bases unmatched. The germline V gene has CDR1 MDHEN and CDR2 SYDVKM. This CDR3 contains 11 residues. CDR3 DNA: TGTGCCAGTGGGACAGTTTACGAGCAGTACTTC. Amino acids: CASGTVYEQYF.

This chain uses TRBV7-9 with TRBJ1-2; TRBD1 might be the D (5 bases). V lost 2 bases, J lost 0 bases, and 13 bases lay in between. The V gene's germline CDR1 is SEHNR and CDR2 FQNEAQ (reference sequence). The CDR3 consists of 16 residues. This chain's CDR3 is CASSLPTTAANYGYTF. In DNA, the CDR3 is TGTGCCAGCAGCTTACCGACGACAGCAGCTAACTATGGCTACACCTTC.

V is TRBV20-1 and J is TRBJ1-1, with unresolved D. The CDR3 runs to 11 residues. Germline-derived CDR1 and CDR2 are DFQATT and SNEGSKA (reference sequence). Trimming cost V 1 base and J 11 bases, with 11 bases left between them. The CDR3, as DNA: TGCAGTGCTAGAGTATCCGGGGAGGCTTTCTTT. Amino acid sequence: CSARVSGEAFF.

About this clone: Mismatch with germline at one junction end may stem from a read error. V is TRBV28 and J is TRBJ2-7; possibly TRBD2 for D (6 bases). This CDR3 comprises 12 residues. Germline V gene lookup returns CDR1 MDHEN and CDR2 SYDVKM. For the CDR3, the DNA is TGTGCCAGCAGTCCCAGTGCGGGGATCGCCTCCTTC. Encoded protein: CASSPSAGIASF.

This sequence joins TRBV9 and TRBJ2-7; 9 bases line up with TRBD2. J gave up 5 bases and V 3 bases, and 12 bases lay outside the gene matches. CDR1 is SGDLS, CDR2 YYNGEE, per germline. This CDR3 comprises 16 residues. CDR3 amino acids: CASSDQSGGKTNEQYF. CDR3 nucleotides: TGTGCCAGCAGCGACCAAAGCGGGGGGAAAACCAACGAGCAGTACTTC.

The V and J genes are TRBV19 and TRBJ1-4; TRBD1 matches 9 bases. Germline CDR1 and CDR2: LNHDA and SQIVND (reference sequence). The CDR3 contains 15 residues. V was clipped by 5 bases and J by 8 bases; unmatched bases: 9. CDR3 loop: CASSSPGTGKEKLFF. The CDR3 DNA is TGTGCCAGTAGTTCGCCCGGGACAGGGAAGGAAAAACTGTTTTTT.

This chain joins TRBV11-2 and TRBJ1-2, with 7 bases that match TRBD1. V gave up 4 bases and J gave up 0 bases; unmatched junction bases: 8. Germline V gene data show CDR1 as SGHAT and CDR2 as FQNNGV. The CDR3 is 16 residues long. The CDR3, as DNA: TGTGCCAGCAGCTCGGGACAGAGAATTACTAACTATGGCTACACCTTC. Protein sequence: CASSSGQRITNYGYTF.